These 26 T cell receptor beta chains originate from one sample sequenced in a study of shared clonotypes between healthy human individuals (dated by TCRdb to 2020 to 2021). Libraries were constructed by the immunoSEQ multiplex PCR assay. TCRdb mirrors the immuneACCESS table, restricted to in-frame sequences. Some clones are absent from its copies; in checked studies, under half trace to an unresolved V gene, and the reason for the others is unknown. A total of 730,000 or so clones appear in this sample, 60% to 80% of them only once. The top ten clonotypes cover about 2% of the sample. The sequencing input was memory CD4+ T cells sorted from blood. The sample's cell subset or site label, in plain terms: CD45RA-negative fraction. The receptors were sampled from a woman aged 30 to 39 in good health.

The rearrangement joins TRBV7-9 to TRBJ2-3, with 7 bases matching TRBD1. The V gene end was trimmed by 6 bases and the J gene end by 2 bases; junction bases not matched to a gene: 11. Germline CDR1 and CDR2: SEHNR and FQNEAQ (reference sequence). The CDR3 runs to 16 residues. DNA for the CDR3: TGTGCCAGCAGGCCTACCTCAGGACAGGCCACAGATACGCAGTATTTT. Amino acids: CASRPTSGQATDTQYF.

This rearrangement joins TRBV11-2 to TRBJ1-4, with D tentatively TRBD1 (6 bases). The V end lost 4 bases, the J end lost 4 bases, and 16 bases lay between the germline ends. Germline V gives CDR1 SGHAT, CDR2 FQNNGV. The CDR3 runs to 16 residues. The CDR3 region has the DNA TGTGCCAGCAGCTCCGGAAGGGGGGCGCTTAATGAAAAACTGTTTTTT. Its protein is CASSSGRGALNEKLFF.

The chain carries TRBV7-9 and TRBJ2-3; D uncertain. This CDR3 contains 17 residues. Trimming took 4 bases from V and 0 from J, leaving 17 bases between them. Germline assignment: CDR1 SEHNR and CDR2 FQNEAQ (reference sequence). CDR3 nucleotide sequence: TGTGCCAGCAGCTGGGCCTTCAGCCCCACTAGCACAGATACGCAGTATTTT. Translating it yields CASSWAFSPTSTDTQYF.

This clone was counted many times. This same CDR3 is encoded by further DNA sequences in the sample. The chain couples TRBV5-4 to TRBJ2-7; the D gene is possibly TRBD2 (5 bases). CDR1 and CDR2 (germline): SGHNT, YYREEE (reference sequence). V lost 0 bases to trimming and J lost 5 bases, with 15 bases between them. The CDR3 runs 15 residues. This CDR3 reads CASSLGAGETNEQYF. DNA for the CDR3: TGTGCCAGCAGCTTGGGCGCCGGGGAGACAAACGAGCAGTACTTC.

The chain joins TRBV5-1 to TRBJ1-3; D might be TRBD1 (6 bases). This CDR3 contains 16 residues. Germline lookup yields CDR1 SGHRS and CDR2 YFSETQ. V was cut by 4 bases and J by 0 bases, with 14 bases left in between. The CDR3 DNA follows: TGCGCCAGCAGCGCGGACAGTGAAAACTCTGGAAACACCATATATTTT. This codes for CASSADSENSGNTIYF.

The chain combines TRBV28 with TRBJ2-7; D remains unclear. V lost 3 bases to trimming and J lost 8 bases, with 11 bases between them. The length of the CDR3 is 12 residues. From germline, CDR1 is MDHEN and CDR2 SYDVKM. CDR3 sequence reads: CASSFGPTQQYF. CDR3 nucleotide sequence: TGTGCCAGCAGTTTCGGGCCGACCCAGCAGTACTTC.

The CDR3 is CATPGTGEKSANYGYTF. Written as DNA, the CDR3 is TGTGCCACTCCCGGGACAGGGGAAAAAAGTGCTAACTATGGCTACACCTTC. The gene calls are TRBV28 and TRBJ1-2; 10 bases map to TRBD1. CDR1 and CDR2 (germline): MDHEN, SYDVKM. The CDR3 has 17 residues. V shed 10 bases, J shed 0 bases, and the junction held 14 bases outside the gene matches.

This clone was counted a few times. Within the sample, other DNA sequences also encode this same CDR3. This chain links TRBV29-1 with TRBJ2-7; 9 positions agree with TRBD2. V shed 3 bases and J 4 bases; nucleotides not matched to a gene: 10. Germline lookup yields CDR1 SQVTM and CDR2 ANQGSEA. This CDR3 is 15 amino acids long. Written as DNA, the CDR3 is TGCAGCGTTGAGGGAGTAGCGGGGGATTTATACGAGCAGTACTTC. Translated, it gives CSVEGVAGDLYEQYF.

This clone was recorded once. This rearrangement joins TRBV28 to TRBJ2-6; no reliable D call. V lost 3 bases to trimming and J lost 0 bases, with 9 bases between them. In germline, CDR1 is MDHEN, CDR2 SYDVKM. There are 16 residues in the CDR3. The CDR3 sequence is CASSFAWGSGANVLTF. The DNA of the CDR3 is TGTGCCAGCAGTTTCGCATGGGGCTCTGGGGCCAACGTCCTGACTTTC.

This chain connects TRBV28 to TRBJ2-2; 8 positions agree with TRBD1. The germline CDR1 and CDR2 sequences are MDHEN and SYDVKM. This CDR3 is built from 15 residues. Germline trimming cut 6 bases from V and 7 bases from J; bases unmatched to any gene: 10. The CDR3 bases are TGTGCCAGCAGCCAAGGACAGGGAGTTATCGGGGAGCTGTTTTTT. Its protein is CASSQGQGVIGELFF.

The CDR3 reads CASSLGTGGNSQYF. In DNA form, the CDR3 reads TGCGCCAGCAGCTTGGGGACAGGGGGAAACTCGCAGTATTTT. V is TRBV5-1 and J is TRBJ2-3; 10 bases fit TRBD1. The CDR3 loop spans 14 amino acids. The germline gives CDR1 SGHRS, CDR2 YFSETQ. V shed 0 bases, J shed 10 bases, and the junction held 5 bases outside the gene matches. Using reference TRBV5-1 and TRBJ2-3 for the parts outside the CDR3, the full variable domain is KAGVTQTPRYLIKTRGQQVTLSCSPISGHRSVSWYQQTPGQGLQFLFEYFSETQRNKGNFPGRFSGRQFSNSRSEMNVSTLELGDSALYLCASSLGTGGNSQYFGPGTRLTVL.

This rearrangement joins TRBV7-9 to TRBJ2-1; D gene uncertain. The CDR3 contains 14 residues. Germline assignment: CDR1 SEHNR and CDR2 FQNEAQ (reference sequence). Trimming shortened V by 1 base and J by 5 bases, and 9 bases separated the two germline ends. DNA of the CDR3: TGTGCCAGCAGCTTAGTGGTGGGCAACAATGAGCAGTTCTTC. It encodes CASSLVVGNNEQFF.

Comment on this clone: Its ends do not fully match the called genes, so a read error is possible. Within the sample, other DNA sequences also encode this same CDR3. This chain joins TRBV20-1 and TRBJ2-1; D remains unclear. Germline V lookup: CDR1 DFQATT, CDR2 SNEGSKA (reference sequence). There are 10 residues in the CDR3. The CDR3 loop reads CSARVNEQFF. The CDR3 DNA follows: TGCAGTGCTAGAGTAAATGAGCAATTCTTC.

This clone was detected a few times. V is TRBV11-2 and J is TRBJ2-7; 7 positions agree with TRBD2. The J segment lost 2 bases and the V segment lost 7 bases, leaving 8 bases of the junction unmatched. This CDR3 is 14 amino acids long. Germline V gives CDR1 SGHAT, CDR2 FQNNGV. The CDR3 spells CASKAGAGPYEQYF. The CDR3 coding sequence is TGTGCCAGCAAGGCGGGAGCGGGTCCCTACGAGCAGTACTTC.

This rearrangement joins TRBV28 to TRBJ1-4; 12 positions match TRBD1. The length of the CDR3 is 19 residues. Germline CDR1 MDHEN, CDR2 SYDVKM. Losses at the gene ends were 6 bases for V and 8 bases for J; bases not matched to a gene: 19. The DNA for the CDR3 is TGTGCCAGCAGCACGCAACTTGACCGGGACAGGGGGCAGTCCGAAAAACTGTTTTTT. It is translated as CASSTQLDRDRGQSEKLFF.

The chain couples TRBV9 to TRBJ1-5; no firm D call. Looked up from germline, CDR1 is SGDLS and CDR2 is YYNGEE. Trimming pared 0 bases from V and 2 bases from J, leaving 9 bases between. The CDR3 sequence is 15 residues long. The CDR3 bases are TGTGCCAGCAGCGTAGGTCCAGTGGGCAATCAGCCCCAGCATTTT. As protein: CASSVGPVGNQPQHF.

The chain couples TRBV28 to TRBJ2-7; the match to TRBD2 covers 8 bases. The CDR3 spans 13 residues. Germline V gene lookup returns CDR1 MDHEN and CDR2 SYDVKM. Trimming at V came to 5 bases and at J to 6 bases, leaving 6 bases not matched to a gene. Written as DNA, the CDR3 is TGTGCCAGCAGTAGCGGGAGAGAGGGCGAGCAGTACTTC. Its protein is CASSSGREGEQYF.

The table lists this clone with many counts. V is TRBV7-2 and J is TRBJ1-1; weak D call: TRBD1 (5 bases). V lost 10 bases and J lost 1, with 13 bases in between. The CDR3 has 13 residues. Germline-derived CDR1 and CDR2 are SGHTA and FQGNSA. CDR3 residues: CATGVTANTEAFF. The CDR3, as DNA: TGTGCCACGGGCGTGACAGCGAACACTGAAGCTTTCTTT.

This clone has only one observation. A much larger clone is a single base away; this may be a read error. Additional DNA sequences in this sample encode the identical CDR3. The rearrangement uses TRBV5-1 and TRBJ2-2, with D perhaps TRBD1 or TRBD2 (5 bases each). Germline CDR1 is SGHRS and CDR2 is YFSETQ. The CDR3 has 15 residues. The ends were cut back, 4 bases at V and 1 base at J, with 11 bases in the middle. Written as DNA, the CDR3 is TGCGCCAGCAGCCCGGGGACGGAGAACACCGGGGAGCTGTTTTTT. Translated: CASSPGTENTGELFF.

The CDR3 DNA reads as TGCGCCAGCAGTGACTCAGGGACTAGGCCCAACAATGAGCAGTTCTTC. It is translated as CASSDSGTRPNNEQFF. The gene calls are TRBV10-1 and TRBJ2-1; TRBD2 matches 8 bases. The J segment lost 5 bases and the V segment lost 3 bases, leaving 9 bases of the junction unmatched. The CDR3 has 16 residues. The germline V gene encodes CDR1 WNHNN and CDR2 SYGVQD (reference sequence).

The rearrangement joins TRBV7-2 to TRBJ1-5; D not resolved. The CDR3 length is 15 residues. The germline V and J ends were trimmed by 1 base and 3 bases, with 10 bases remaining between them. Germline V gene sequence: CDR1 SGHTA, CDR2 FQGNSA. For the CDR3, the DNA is TGTGCCAGCAGCTTAGTAGCACTTCTCAATCAGCCCCAGCATTTT. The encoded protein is CASSLVALLNQPQHF. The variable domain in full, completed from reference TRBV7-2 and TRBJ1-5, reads GAGVSQSPSNKVTEKGKDVELRCDPISGHTALYWYRQSLGQGLEFLIYFQGNSAPDKSGLPSDRFSAERTGGSVSTLTIQRTQQEDSAVYLCASSLVALLNQPQHFGDGTRLSIL.

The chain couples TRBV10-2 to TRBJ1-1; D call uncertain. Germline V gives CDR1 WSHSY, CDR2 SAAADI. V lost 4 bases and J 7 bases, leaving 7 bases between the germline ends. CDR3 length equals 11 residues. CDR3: CASSGPYEAFF. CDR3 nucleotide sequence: TGCGCCAGCAGTGGCCCCTATGAAGCTTTCTTT.

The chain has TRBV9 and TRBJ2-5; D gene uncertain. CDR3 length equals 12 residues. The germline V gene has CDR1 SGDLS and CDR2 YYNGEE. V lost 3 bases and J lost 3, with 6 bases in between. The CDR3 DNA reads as TGTGCCAGCAGCGATGCAGAAGAGACCCAGTACTTC. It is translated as CASSDAEETQYF.

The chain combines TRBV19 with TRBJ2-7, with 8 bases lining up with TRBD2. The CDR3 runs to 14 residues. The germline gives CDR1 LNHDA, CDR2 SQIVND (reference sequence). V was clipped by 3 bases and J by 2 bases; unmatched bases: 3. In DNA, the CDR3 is TGTGCCAGTAGTATCAAACTAGCGGCCTACGAGCAGTACTTC. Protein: CASSIKLAAYEQYF. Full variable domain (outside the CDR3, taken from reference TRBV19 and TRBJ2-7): DGGITQSPKYLFRKEGQNVTLSCEQNLNHDAMYWYRQDPGQGLRLIYYSQIVNDFQKGDIAEGYSVSREKKESFPLTVTSAQKNPTAFYLCASSIKLAAYEQYFGPGTRLTVT.

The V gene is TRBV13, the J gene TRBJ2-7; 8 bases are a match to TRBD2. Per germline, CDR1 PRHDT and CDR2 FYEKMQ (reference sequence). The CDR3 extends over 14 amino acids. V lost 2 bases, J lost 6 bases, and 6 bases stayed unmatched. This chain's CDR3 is CASSLQAGAGEQYF. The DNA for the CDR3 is TGTGCCAGCAGCTTACAAGCGGGAGCTGGCGAGCAGTACTTC.

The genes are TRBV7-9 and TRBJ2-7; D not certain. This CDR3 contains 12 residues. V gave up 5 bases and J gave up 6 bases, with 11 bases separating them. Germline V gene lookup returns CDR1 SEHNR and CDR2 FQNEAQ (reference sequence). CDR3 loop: CASSGAVGEQYF. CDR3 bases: TGTGCCAGCAGCGGCGCCGTGGGCGAGCAGTACTTC.